The TCR beta chain under discussion was sequenced for a study of beta chain features in type 1 diabetes. Findings and caveats of the study: Compared to healthy donors, patients appeared to have naive, central memory and Treg TCRB repertoires that were more alike. Insertions at VDJ junctions were less frequent in type 1 diabetes patients. These patients also deleted more nucleotides at the same junctions.

This CDR3 has 13 amino acids. CDR1 and CDR2 from the germline V gene are SGHTA and FQGNSA. The ends were cut back, 1 base at V and 4 bases at J, with 7 bases in the middle. As every portion of the isolated RNA was reverse transcribed, the sequencing read expressed TCRB transcripts. Libraries were prepared by immunoSEQ multiplex PCR; TCRdb keeps only in-frame clonotypes and omits some of them. The sample holds about 290,000 clones, around 7.3% seen once. The sample holds a few counts of this clone. The target antigen is unknown. The same CDR3 also results from other DNA sequences found in this sample. Sequencing input: central memory CD4+ T cells from blood. The TCR comes from a woman aged 18-29 years in good health. The chain has TRBV7-2 and TRBJ2-5; D is possibly TRBD1 or TRBD2 (5 bases each). CDR3 sequence: CASSLGGGETQYF. CDR3 nucleotide sequence: TGTGCCAGCAGCTTAGGTGGGGGAGAGACCCAGTACTTC.